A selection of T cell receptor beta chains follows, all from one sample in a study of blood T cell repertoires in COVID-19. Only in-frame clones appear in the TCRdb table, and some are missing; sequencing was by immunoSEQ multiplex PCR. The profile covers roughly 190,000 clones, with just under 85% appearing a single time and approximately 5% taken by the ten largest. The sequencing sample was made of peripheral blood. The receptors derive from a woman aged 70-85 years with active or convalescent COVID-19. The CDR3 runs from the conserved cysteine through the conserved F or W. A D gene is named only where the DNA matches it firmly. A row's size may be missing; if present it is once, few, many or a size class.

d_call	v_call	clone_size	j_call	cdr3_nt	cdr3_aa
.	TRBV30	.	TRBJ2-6	TGTGCCTGGTGTCTAGGGGGAGCTGGGGCCAACGTCCTGACTTTC	CAWCLGGAGANVLTF
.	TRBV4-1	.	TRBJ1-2	TGCGCCAGCAGCCAGAGGGAAGGGGGCTATGGCTACACCTTC	CASSQREGGYGYTF
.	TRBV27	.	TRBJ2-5	TGTGCCAGCAGTTTAAAGGGGCGGAAAGAGACCCAGTACTTC	CASSLKGRKETQYF
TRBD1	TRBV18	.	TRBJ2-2	TGTGCCAGCTCACCACCCTGGACAGGGGAGGACACCGGGGAGCTGTTTTTT	CASSPPWTGEDTGELFF
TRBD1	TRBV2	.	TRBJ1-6	TGTGCCAGCAGTCTACAGGGGCCCTCCTATAATTCACCCCTCCACTTT	CASSLQGPSYNSPLHF
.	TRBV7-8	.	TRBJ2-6	TGTGCCAGCAGCTTGAGGCCCTCTTACATCTCTGGGGCCAACGTCCTGACTTTC	CASSLRPSYISGANVLTF
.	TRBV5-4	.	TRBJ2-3	TGTGCCAGCACCAGTAGCGCGGAGCGCACAGATACGCAGTATTTT	CASTSSAERTDTQYF
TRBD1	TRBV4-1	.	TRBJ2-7	TGCGCCAGCAGCCAAAGAGGAACAGGGGTAACGAACGAGCAGTACTTC	CASSQRGTGVTNEQYF
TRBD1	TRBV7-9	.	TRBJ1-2	TGTGCCAGCAGCTCAGGGGGATGGAACTATGGCTACACCTTC	CASSSGGWNYGYTF
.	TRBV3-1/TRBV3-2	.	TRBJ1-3	TGTGCCAGCAGCCAACTCACAGGGAGAGGAAACACCATATATTTT	CASSQLTGRGNTIYF
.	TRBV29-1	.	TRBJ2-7	TGCAGCGTTGATCAGGGCTCCTACGAGCAGTACTTC	CSVDQGSYEQYF
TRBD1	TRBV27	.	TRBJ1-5	TGTGCCAGCAGTACTACCGGACAGGGTGGCAATCAGCCCCAGCATTTT	CASSTTGQGGNQPQHF
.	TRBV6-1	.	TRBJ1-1	TGTGCCAGCAGTGGGGGGCGGCTGCACTACCGAAAAACTGGGGCTTTCTTT	CASSGGRLHYRKTGAFF
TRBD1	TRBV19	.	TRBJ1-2	TGTGCCAGTAGCCCGGGACAGCGGTATGGCTACACCTTC	CASSPGQRYGYTF
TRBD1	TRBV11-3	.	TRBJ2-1	TGTGCCAGCAGCACCGGGACAGGGGGTTACAATGAGCAGTTCTTC	CASSTGTGGYNEQFF
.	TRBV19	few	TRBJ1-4	TGTGCCAGTAGTATCGGGACGAGGGGGACTAATGAAAAACTGTTTTTT	CASSIGTRGTNEKLFF
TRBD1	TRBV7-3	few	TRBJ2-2	TGTGCCAGCAGGTTGACAGGGGGCGCGGACACCGGGGAGCTGTTTTTT	CASRLTGGADTGELFF
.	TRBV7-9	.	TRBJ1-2	TGTGCCAGCAGCCGGCGGACAGCGGAACCTAACTATGGCTACACCTTC	CASSRRTAEPNYGYTF
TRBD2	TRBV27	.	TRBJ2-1	TGTGCCAGCAGGCTAGCGGGACTGTATGAGCAGTTCTTC	CASRLAGLYEQFF
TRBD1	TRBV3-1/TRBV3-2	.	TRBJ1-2	TGTGCCAGCGCTCGACAGGGGGCGAGATCAGGGGGCTACACCTTC	CASARQGARSGGYTF
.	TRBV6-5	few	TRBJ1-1	TGTGCCAGCAGTTACGAGAGTACTTTTAACACTGAAGCTTTCTTT	CASSYESTFNTEAFF
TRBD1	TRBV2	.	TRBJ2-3	TGTGCCAGCAGTGAAAGAAGGGACAGGAACAGTCCCCCCCCCACAGATACGCAGTATTTT	CASSERRDRNSPPPTDTQYF
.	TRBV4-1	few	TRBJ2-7	TGCGCCAGCAGCCATCCGGGGGTAAGCTCCTACGAGCAGTACTTC	CASSHPGVSSYEQYF
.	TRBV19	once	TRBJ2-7	TGTGCCAGTAGTATCACTAGCAGATACTCCTACGAGCAGTACTTC	CASSITSRYSYEQYF
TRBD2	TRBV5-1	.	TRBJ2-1	TGCGCCAGCAGCCCATTCCTTTCTAGCGGGAGTGGACATGAGCAGTTCTTC	CASSPFLSSGSGHEQFF
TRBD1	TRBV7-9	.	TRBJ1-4	TGTGCCAGCAGCCCCTGGACAGGGAGGGTTGAAAAACTGTTTTTT	CASSPWTGRVEKLFF
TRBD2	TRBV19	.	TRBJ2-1	TGTGCCAGTAGTATAAAGGGACTAAGGCATGAGCAGTTCTTC	CASSIKGLRHEQFF
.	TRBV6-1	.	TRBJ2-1	TGTGCCAGCAGTGAAGCGCTGGTGTATCAGGGAAGGGTCTTC	CASSEALVYQGRVF
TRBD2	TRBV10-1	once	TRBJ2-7	TGCGCCCCCCCCAAGGGGAGCGGGGCTCCCTACGAGCAGTACTTC	CAPPKGSGAPYEQYF
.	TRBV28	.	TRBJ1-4	TGTGCCAGCGTCCCGCTCAACAGGGTCTATAATGAAAAACTGTTTTTT	CASVPLNRVYNEKLFF
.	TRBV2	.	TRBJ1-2	TGTGCCAGCAGTGAAGCGGGGGTTGGGGGGAGTTATGGCTACACCTTC	CASSEAGVGGSYGYTF
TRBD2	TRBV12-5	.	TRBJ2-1	TGTGCTAGTGCCACTAGCGAATACAATGAGCAGTTCTTC	CASATSEYNEQFF
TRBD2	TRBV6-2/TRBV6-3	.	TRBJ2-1	TGTGCCAGCAGTTATCTTCGTGGGAGGGCCCTAGATGAGCAGTTCTTC	CASSYLRGRALDEQFF
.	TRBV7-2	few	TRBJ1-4	TGTGCCAGCAGCTTAAGGGGAGGAGAAAAACTGTTTTTT	CASSLRGGEKLFF
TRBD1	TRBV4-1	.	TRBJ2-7	TGCGCCAGCAGCCGACCGGGACAGGGGCACGGGGAGCAGTACTTC	CASSRPGQGHGEQYF
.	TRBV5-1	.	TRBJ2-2	TGCGCCTCTCGAGAACAGGTGACCGGGGAGCTGTTTTTT	CASREQVTGELFF
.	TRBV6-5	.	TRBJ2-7	TGTGCCAGCAGTAACGGACAATCCTACGAGCAGTACTTC	CASSNGQSYEQYF
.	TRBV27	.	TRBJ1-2	TGTGCCAGCCGAGATCAGGGGTCCGGCTACACCTTC	CASRDQGSGYTF
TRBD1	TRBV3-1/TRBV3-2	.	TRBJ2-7	TGTGCCAGCAGCCCCGGACAGGGAACCTACGAGCAGTACTTC	CASSPGQGTYEQYF
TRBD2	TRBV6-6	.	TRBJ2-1	TGTGCCAGCAGGGCTAGCGGGAGCTGGGCTAATGAGCAGTTCTTC	CASRASGSWANEQFF
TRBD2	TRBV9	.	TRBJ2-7	TGTGCCAGCAGCCCCGGGGGGGTAGCGGGAGGAACCTCCTACGAGCAGTACTTC	CASSPGGVAGGTSYEQYF
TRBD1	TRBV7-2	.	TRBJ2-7	TGTGCCGGCGGGACAGGATACTACGAGCAGTACTTC	CAGGTGYYEQYF
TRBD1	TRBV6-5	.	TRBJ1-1	TGTGCCAGCAGTATAAACAGGGGGCGGGCGACTGAAGCTTTCTTT	CASSINRGRATEAFF
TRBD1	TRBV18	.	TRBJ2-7	TGTGCCAGCTCACCAACAGGGGCTGGGGCCTACGAGCAGTACTTC	CASSPTGAGAYEQYF
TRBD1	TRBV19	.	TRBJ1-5	TGTGCCACAAGATCCGGACAGGGTGTCCATCAGCCCCAGCATTTT	CATRSGQGVHQPQHF
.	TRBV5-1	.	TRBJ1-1	TGCGCCAGCAGCTACCAGGGGACGAACACTGAAGCTTTCTTT	CASSYQGTNTEAFF
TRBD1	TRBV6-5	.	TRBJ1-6	TGTGCCAGCAGATCGGGACAGCGTCATTCACCCCTCCACTTT	CASRSGQRHSPLHF
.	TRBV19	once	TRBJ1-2	TGTGCCACCGTCGAACGGGGGTTCTGGAGTGATGGCTACACCTTC	CATVERGFWSDGYTF
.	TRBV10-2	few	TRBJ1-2	TGCGCCAGCAGCCCAGGGTTATATGGCTACACCTTC	CASSPGLYGYTF